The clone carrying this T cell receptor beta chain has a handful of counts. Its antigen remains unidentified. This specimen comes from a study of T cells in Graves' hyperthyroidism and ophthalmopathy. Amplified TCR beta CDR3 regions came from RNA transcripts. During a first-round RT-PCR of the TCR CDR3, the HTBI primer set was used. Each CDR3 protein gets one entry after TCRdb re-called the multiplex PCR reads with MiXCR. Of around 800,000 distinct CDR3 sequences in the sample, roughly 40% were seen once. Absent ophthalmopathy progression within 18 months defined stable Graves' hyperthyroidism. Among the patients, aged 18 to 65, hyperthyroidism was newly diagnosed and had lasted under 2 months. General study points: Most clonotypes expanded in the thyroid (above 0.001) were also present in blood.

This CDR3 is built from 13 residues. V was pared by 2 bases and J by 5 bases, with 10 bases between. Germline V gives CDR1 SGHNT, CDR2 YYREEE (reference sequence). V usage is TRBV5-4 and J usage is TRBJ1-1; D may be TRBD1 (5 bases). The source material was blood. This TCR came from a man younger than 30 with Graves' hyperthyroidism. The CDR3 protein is CASSFGDVTEAFF. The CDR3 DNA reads TGTGCCAGCAGCTTCGGGGACGTGACTGAAGCTTTCTTT. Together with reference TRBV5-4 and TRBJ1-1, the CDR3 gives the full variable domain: ETGVTQSPTHLIKTRGQQVTLRCSSQSGHNTVSWYQQALGQGPQFIFQYYREEENGRGNFPPRFSGLQFPNYSSELNVNALELDDSALYLCASSFGDVTEAFFGQGTRLTVV.